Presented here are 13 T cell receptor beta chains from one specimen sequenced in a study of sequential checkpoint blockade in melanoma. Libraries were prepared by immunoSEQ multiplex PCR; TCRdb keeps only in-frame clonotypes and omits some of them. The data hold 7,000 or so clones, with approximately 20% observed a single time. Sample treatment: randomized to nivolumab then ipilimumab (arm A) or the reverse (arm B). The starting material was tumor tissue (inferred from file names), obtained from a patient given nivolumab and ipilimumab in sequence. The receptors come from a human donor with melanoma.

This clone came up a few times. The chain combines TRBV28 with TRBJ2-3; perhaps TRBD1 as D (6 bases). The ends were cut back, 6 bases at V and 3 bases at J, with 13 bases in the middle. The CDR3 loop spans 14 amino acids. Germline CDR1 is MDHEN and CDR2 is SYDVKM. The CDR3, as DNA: TGTGCCAGCAGCCCACTACAGGGAACAGATACGCAGTATTTT. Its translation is CASSPLQGTDTQYF.

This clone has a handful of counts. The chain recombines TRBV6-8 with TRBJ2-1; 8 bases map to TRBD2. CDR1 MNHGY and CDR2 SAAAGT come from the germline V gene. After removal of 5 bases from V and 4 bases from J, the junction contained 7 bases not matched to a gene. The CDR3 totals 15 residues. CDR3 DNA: TGTGCCAGCAGTGTCTTTGCGGGGGGTTACAATGAGCAGTTCTTC. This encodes CASSVFAGGYNEQFF.

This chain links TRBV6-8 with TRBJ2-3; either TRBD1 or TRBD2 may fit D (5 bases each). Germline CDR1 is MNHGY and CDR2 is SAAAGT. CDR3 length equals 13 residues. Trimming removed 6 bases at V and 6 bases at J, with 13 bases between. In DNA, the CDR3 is TGTGCCAGCAGCTACGGGGCCCGGGATACGCAGTATTTT. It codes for CASSYGARDTQYF.

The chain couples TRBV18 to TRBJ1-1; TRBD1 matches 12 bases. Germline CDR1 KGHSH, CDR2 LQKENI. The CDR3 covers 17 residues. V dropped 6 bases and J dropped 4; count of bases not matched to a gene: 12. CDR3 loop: CASSYGDRGRGVTEAFF. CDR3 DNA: TGTGCCAGCTCCTATGGGGACAGGGGGCGCGGGGTCACTGAAGCTTTCTTT.

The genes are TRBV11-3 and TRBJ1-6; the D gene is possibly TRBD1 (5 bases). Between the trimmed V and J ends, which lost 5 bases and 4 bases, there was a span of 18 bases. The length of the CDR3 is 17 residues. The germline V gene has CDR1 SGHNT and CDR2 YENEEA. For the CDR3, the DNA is TGTGCCAGCAGCCCAAGCCTAGGGGAAGCATATAATTCACCCCTCCACTTT. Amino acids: CASSPSLGEAYNSPLHF.

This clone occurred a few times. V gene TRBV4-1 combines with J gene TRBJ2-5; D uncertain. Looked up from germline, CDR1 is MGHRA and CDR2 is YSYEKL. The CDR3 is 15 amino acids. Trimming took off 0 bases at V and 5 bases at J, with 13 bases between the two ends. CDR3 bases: TGCGCCAGCAGCCAAGACTCCCAGGTTTACGAGACCCAGTACTTC. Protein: CASSQDSQVYETQYF.

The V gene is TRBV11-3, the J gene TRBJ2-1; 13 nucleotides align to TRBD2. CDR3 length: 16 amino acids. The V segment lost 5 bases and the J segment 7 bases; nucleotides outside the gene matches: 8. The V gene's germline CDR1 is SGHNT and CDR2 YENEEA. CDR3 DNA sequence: TGTGCCAGCAGCCCACTAGCGGGGGGGAGTCCAAATGAGCAGTTCTTC. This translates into CASSPLAGGSPNEQFF. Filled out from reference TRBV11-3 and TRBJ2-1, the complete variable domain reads EAGVVQSPRYKIIEKKQPVAFWCNPISGHNTLYWYLQNLGQGPELLIRYENEEAVDDSQLPKDRFSAERLKGVDSTLKIQPAELGDSAVYLCASSPLAGGSPNEQFFGPGTRLTVL.

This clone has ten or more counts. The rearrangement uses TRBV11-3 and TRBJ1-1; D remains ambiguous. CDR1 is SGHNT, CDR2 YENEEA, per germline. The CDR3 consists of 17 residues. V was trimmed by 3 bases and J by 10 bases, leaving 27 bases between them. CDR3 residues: CASSLDPTGKGGSTAFF. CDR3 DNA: TGTGCCAGCAGCTTGGACCCTACTGGGAAGGGAGGCTCTACAGCTTTCTTT.

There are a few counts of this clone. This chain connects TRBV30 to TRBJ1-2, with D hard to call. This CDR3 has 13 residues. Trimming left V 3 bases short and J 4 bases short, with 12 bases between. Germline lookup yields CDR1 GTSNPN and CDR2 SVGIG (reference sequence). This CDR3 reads CAWRGEGGYGYTF. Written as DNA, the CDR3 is TGTGCCTGGAGGGGAGAGGGCGGCTATGGCTACACCTTC. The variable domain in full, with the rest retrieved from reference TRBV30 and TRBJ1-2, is SQTIHQWPATLVQPVGSPLSLECTVEGTSNPNLYWYRQAAGRGLQLLFYSVGIGQISSEVPQNLSASRPQDRQFILSSKKLLLSDSGFYLCAWRGEGGYGYTFGSGTRLTVV.

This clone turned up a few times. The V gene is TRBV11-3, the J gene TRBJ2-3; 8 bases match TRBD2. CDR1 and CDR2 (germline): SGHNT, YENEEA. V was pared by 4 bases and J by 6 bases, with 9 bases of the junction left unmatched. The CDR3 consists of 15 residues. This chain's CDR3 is CASSSPGGVGDTQYF. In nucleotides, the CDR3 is TGTGCCAGCAGCTCCCCGGGGGGGGTCGGGGATACGCAGTATTTT.

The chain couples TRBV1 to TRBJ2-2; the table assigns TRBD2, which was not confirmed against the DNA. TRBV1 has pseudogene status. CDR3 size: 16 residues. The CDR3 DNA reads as TGCGCCAGCAGCCAATGGGCCGGGATGAACACCGGGGAGCTGTTTTTT. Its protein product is CASSQWAGMNTGELFF.

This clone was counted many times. The CDR3 loop is CASSPTGDNQPQHF. DNA of the CDR3: TGTGCCAGCAGCCCGACAGGGGACAATCAGCCCCAGCATTTT. The chain uses TRBV11-3 and TRBJ1-5; 8 positions match TRBD1. Germline V gene data show CDR1 as SGHNT and CDR2 as YENEEA. After removal of 5 bases from V and 3 bases from J, the junction contained 3 bases not matched to a gene. CDR3 size: 14 residues. The full variable domain, its missing parts supplied by reference TRBV11-3 and TRBJ1-5, is EAGVVQSPRYKIIEKKQPVAFWCNPISGHNTLYWYLQNLGQGPELLIRYENEEAVDDSQLPKDRFSAERLKGVDSTLKIQPAELGDSAVYLCASSPTGDNQPQHFGDGTRLSIL.

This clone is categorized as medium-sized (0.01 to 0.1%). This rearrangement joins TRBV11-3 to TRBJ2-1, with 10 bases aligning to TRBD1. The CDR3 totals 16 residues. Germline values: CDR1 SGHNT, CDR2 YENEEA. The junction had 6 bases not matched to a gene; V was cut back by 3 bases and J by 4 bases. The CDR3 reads CASSLGMGQGYNEQFF. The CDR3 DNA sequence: TGTGCCAGCAGCTTGGGGATGGGACAGGGGTACAATGAGCAGTTCTTC.